Each of the 24 T cell receptor beta chains below was sequenced from the same sample in a study of cytotoxic CD8 clonotypes in ibrutinib-treated CLL. Sequencing used immunoSEQ multiplex PCR; TCRdb keeps in-frame clones, though not all of them. The table includes nearly 300,000 clones, around 69% detected once. Sequencing was performed on PBMCs, taken at disease progression, from a patient treated with ibrutinib. Receptors originate from a human donor with chronic lymphocytic leukemia.

This clone was observed once. This chain connects TRBV5-1 to TRBJ2-2; D gene unclear. Trimming removed 0 bases from V and 4 bases from J, with 13 bases in between. The CDR3 has 16 amino acids. CDR1 is SGHRS, CDR2 YFSETQ, per germline. CDR3 bases: TGCGCCAGCAGCTTGGCCCACTTGTGGAGCACCGGGGAGCTGTTTTTT. This encodes CASSLAHLWSTGELFF.

The rearrangement links TRBV5-6 to TRBJ2-5; D gene uncertain. The germline V gene has CDR1 SGHDT and CDR2 YYEEEE. The V gene lost 1 base and the J gene lost 0 bases, with 10 bases spanning the gap. The CDR3 is 15 residues long. The DNA of the CDR3 is TGTGCCAGCAGCTTGTCGAATAGGGACCAAGAGACCCAGTACTTC. Translating it yields CASSLSNRDQETQYF. The full variable domain, completed using reference TRBV5-6 and TRBJ2-5, is DAGVTQSPTHLIKTRGQQVTLRCSPKSGHDTVSWYQQALGQGPQFIFQYYEEEERQRGNFPDRFSGHQFPNYSSELNVNALLLGDSALYLCASSLSNRDQETQYFGPGTRLLVL.

The rearrangement links TRBV28 to TRBJ2-5, with TRBD2 as a possible D gene (5 bases). Germline CDR1 MDHEN, CDR2 SYDVKM. The CDR3 spans 15 residues. V lost 0 bases and J 4 bases, leaving 12 bases between the germline ends. The CDR3 loop is CASSLWAPRGETQYF. DNA of the CDR3: TGTGCCAGCAGTTTATGGGCACCTCGGGGAGAGACCCAGTACTTC. The full variable domain, in which reference TRBV28 and TRBJ2-5 provide the parts outside the CDR3, is DVKVTQSSRYLVKRTGEKVFLECVQDMDHENMFWYRQDPGLGLRLIYFSYDVKMKEKGDIPEGYSVSREKKERFSLILESASTNQTSMYLCASSLWAPRGETQYFGPGTRLLVL.

This chain connects TRBV11-2 to TRBJ2-3, with D uncertain. The germline V and J ends were trimmed by 2 bases and 5 bases, with 5 bases remaining between them. CDR1 and CDR2 (germline): SGHAT, FQNNGV. CDR3 length: 12 amino acids. The CDR3 is CASSLFGDTQYF. In DNA form, the CDR3 reads TGTGCCAGCAGCTTATTTGGAGATACGCAGTATTTT.

The chain carries TRBV29-1 and TRBJ2-7, with 9 bases aligning to TRBD1. The CDR3 contains 14 residues. V was pared by 4 bases and J by 6 bases, with 10 bases of the junction left unmatched. CDR1 is SQVTM, CDR2 ANQGSEA, per germline. The chain's CDR3 is CSVVGGTGKSEQYF. The CDR3 DNA reads TGCAGCGTTGTTGGTGGGACAGGGAAGTCCGAGCAGTACTTC.

This CDR3 reads CATSRDWSGEQYF. The CDR3 bases are TGTGCCACCAGCAGAGATTGGTCGGGGGAGCAGTACTTC. The J gene is TRBJ2-7, the V gene TRBV15, with D perhaps TRBD2 (5 bases). Germline CDR1 reads LNHNV; CDR2 reads YYDKDF (reference sequence). The V end was cut by 0 bases, the J end by 7 bases, with 10 bases between. The CDR3 sequence is 13 residues long.

This clone has a handful of counts. The genes are TRBV28 and TRBJ2-3; 8 bases map to TRBD1. V was pared by 3 bases and J by 1 base, with 6 bases of the junction left unmatched. There are 16 residues in the CDR3. Per germline, CDR1 MDHEN and CDR2 SYDVKM. The CDR3 DNA reads as TGTGCCAGCAGTTTCGACAGGGGAGGAGGCACAGATACGCAGTATTTT. It codes for CASSFDRGGGTDTQYF.

J is TRBJ2-1 and V is TRBV10-3, with 13 positions matching TRBD2. Per germline, CDR1 ENHRY and CDR2 SYGVKD. The CDR3 runs to 15 residues. Trimming cost V 2 bases and J 7 bases; bases outside gene matches: 2. The CDR3 coding sequence is TGTGCCATCAGTGAGACTAGCGGGAGGGTGAATGAGCAGTTCTTC. This gives the protein CAISETSGRVNEQFF.

V and J are TRBV11-2 and TRBJ1-2, with TRBD1 matching 7 bases. Per germline, CDR1 SGHAT and CDR2 FQNNGV. The CDR3 has 14 residues. The V segment lost 2 bases and the J segment 4 bases; nucleotides outside the gene matches: 4. CDR3 nucleotides: TGTGCCAGCAGCTTAACAGGGGCGGGCTATGGCTACACCTTC. Translation gives CASSLTGAGYGYTF.

This chain links TRBV5-1 with TRBJ2-1, with TRBD2 matching 7 bases. Germline loops: CDR1 SGHRS, CDR2 YFSETQ. J was trimmed by 6 bases and V by 2 bases; bases with no gene match: 5. The CDR3 runs 14 residues. The CDR3 DNA reads as TGCGCCAGCAGCTTTCGGGACTACGGCAATGAGCAGTTCTTC. Its translation is CASSFRDYGNEQFF.

This chain joins TRBV25-1 and TRBJ2-2; TRBD2 matches 10 bases. Germline CDR1 is MGHDK and CDR2 is SYGVNS. V was pared by 6 bases and J by 4 bases, with 5 bases of the junction left unmatched. The CDR3 is 15 amino acids. CDR3: CASSSGRVGTGELFF. DNA for the CDR3: TGTGCCAGCAGCAGCGGGAGGGTAGGCACCGGGGAGCTGTTTTTT.

The rearrangement joins TRBV2 to TRBJ2-7; D uncertain. Trimming took 5 bases from V and 2 from J, leaving 7 bases between them. Germline loops: CDR1 SNHLY, CDR2 FYNNEI. The CDR3 length is 12 residues. CDR3 protein: CASSSGPYEQYF. The DNA of the CDR3 is TGTGCCAGCAGTTCGGGCCCCTACGAGCAGTACTTC.

This chain connects TRBV5-4 to TRBJ1-1, with D possibly TRBD1 on 6 matching bases. CDR1 and CDR2 from the germline V gene are SGHNT and YYREEE (reference sequence). The CDR3 sequence is 16 residues long. V dropped 4 bases and J dropped 5 bases, with 21 bases sitting between them. CDR3 in DNA: TGTGCCAGCAGCCGGGTATGGGGGGGCGCGGGGACTGAAGCTTTCTTT. Its translation: CASSRVWGGAGTEAFF.

The chain employs TRBV29-1 and TRBJ2-1, with 12 bases fitting TRBD2. Germline values: CDR1 SQVTM, CDR2 ANQGSEA. The V and J ends lost 6 bases and 2 bases, in that order; junction bases with no gene match: 5. CDR3 length equals 15 residues. This CDR3 reads CSVGPSGRAYNEQFF. CDR3 in DNA: TGCAGCGTGGGGCCTAGCGGGAGGGCCTACAATGAGCAGTTCTTC.

This chain links TRBV7-2 with TRBJ2-1; TRBD2 aligns across 11 bases. Germline CDR1 is SGHTA and CDR2 is FQGNSA. J lost 4 bases, V lost 4 bases, and 3 bases had no gene match. This CDR3 is built from 15 residues. CDR3 coding DNA: TGTGCCAGCAGCTCAAGGACTAGCGGGTACAATGAGCAGTTCTTC. Amino acid sequence: CASSSRTSGYNEQFF.

V gene TRBV29-1 combines with J gene TRBJ2-4; tentative D call: TRBD1 (5 bases). The germline V and J ends were trimmed by 7 bases and 1 base, with 8 bases remaining between them. CDR1 and CDR2 from the germline V gene are SQVTM and ANQGSEA. The CDR3 loop spans 12 amino acids. CDR3 coding DNA: TGCAGCGCCAGGGTGGCCAAAAACATTCAGTACTTC. Protein: CSARVAKNIQYF.

In regard to this clone: This CDR3 is missing its conserved last phenylalanine or tryptophan, likely due to a read error. The limits of the CDR3 on the DNA are not certain, so only TCRdb's listed CDR3 is given. The rearrangement uses TRBV28 and TRBJ2-7; TRBD2, as called in the table, went unchecked against the DNA. The germline gives CDR1 MDHEN, CDR2 SYDVKM. The CDR3 length is 14 residues, termini included. Here the CDR3 reads CASSFPGLAGRPQL.

This sequence joins TRBV4-1 and TRBJ2-7; no clear D. This CDR3 has 14 residues. Germline V gene sequence: CDR1 MGHRA, CDR2 YSYEKL. V was clipped by 1 base and J by 0 bases, with 7 bases between them. For the CDR3, the DNA is TGCGCCAGCAGCCAAGTGTGGAGCTCCTACGAGCAGTACTTC. As protein: CASSQVWSSYEQYF.

There are a few counts of this clone. The CDR3 here is CASSSGAGGTYEQYF. The CDR3, as DNA: TGCGCCAGCAGCTCCGGCGCGGGAGGTACCTACGAGCAGTACTTC. The V and J genes are TRBV5-1 and TRBJ2-7; 8 bases agree with TRBD2. CDR1 and CDR2 from the germline V gene are SGHRS and YFSETQ. The CDR3 consists of 15 residues. After removal of 3 bases from V and 2 bases from J, the junction contained 7 bases not matched to a gene. Filled out from reference TRBV5-1 and TRBJ2-7, the complete variable domain reads KAGVTQTPRYLIKTRGQQVTLSCSPISGHRSVSWYQQTPGQGLQFLFEYFSETQRNKGNFPGRFSGRQFSNSRSEMNVSTLELGDSALYLCASSSGAGGTYEQYFGPGTRLTVT.

Here the CDR3 DNA reads TGTGCCAGCAGCGTAGGTGGAGGGGCACTCTACGAGCAGTACTTC. Translation gives CASSVGGGALYEQYF. The chain uses TRBV9 and TRBJ2-5, with D perhaps TRBD2 (6 bases). The J call could be wrong; TRBJ2-7 is a better fit for the DNA end. CDR3 length: 15 residues. Germline lookup yields CDR1 SGDLS and CDR2 YYNGEE.

This clone has just one count. The V gene is TRBV27, the J gene TRBJ1-4; D possibly corresponds to TRBD1 (6 bases). The germline V gene encodes CDR1 MNHEY and CDR2 SMNVEV (reference sequence). Trimming took off 5 bases at V and 5 bases at J, with 12 bases between the two ends. CDR3 length equals 14 residues. The CDR3 here is CASSPDSPNEKLFF. The CDR3 coding sequence is TGTGCCAGCAGTCCGGACAGTCCAAATGAAAAACTGTTTTTT.

The genes are TRBV10-3 and TRBJ2-5; D could derive from TRBD1 or TRBD2 (5 bases each). The CDR3 totals 12 residues. Germline values: CDR1 ENHRY, CDR2 SYGVKD. Trimming left V 8 bases short and J 1 base short, with 8 bases between. The CDR3 region is CAIGGFQETQYF. CDR3 nucleotide sequence: TGTGCCATCGGGGGATTCCAAGAGACCCAGTACTTC.

In this sample, this clone turned up a few times. J is TRBJ1-2 and V is TRBV5-1; D remains unclear. This CDR3 has 15 amino acids. Germline CDR1 and CDR2: SGHRS and YFSETQ. Trimming shortened V by 4 bases and J by 5 bases, and 18 bases separated the two germline ends. CDR3 loop: CASSPSRPYLYGYTF. In DNA, the CDR3 is TGCGCCAGCAGCCCATCCCGCCCATACCTGTATGGCTACACCTTC.

The V and J genes are TRBV4-1 and TRBJ2-3; the D is unclear. The germline V gene encodes CDR1 MGHRA and CDR2 YSYEKL. Between the trimmed V and J ends, which lost 6 bases and 3 bases, there was a span of 10 bases. The CDR3 runs 13 residues. The CDR3: CASSRIVTDTQYF. CDR3 DNA sequence: TGCGCCAGCAGTCGAATTGTGACAGATACGCAGTATTTT.